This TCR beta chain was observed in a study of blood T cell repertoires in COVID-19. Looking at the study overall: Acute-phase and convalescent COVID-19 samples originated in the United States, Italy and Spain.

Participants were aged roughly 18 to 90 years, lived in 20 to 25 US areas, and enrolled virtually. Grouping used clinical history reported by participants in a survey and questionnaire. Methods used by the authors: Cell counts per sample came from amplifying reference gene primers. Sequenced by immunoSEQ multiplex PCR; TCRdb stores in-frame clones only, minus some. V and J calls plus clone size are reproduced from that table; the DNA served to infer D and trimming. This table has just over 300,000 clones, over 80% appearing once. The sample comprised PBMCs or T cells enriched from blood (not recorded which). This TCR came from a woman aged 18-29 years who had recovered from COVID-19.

CDR3 nucleotide sequence: TGTGCCAGCAGTTTACACTGGCCGGGACAGGGTTTTGGAAACACCATATATTTT. This translates into CASSLHWPGQGFGNTIYF. This chain connects TRBV27 to TRBJ1-3, with 9 bases fitting TRBD1. CDR3 length: 18 residues. CDR1 is MNHEY and CDR2 is SMNVEV in the germline V gene (reference sequence). V lost 2 bases to trimming and J lost 3 bases; unmatched junction nucleotides: 11.